This T cell receptor (beta chain) is drawn from a study of CD8+ T cells in alopecia areata. On the study more broadly: Oral tofacitinib (5 to 10 mg twice daily) was administered to treated patients.

Extracted RNA was reverse transcribed, and the resulting cDNA served as sequencing template. Sequenced by immunoSEQ multiplex PCR; TCRdb stores in-frame clones only, minus some. The table includes about 76,000 clones, roughly 70% detected once. The sample's treatment: oral pan-JAK inhibitor, 5-10 mg twice daily. Trimming took 3 bases from V and 3 from J, leaving 21 bases between them. The CDR3 has 17 amino acids. Germline V gene data show CDR1 as SGHDT and CDR2 as YYEEEE. The TCR comes from a human donor with alopecia areata. The chain joins TRBV5-6 to TRBJ1-2; a weak D match, TRBD1 (5 bases). The sample consisted of CD8+ T cells sorted from blood, taken at week 24, from a patient treated with tofacitinib. The CDR3 nucleotides read TGTGCCAGCAGCTCGCCCACCCGCAGGGAGAGGGACTATGGCTACACCTTC. Amino acids: CASSSPTRRERDYGYTF.